This T cell receptor beta chain is from a study of T-cell reconstitution after alpha-beta-depleted transplantation in children. Germline V lookup: CDR1 SGHRS, CDR2 YFSETQ. V lost 0 bases and J lost 2; bases outside the gene matches: 4. The length of the CDR3 is 15 residues. Unique molecular identifiers were incorporated when the TCRbeta library was constructed. MiXCR, applied by TCRdb to the PCR reads, yields one record per CDR3 protein. Of roughly 300,000 distinct CDR3 sequences listed, 11% are singletons. This clonotype has at least ten counts. The chain combines TRBV5-1 with TRBJ2-7; 8 bases match TRBD2. This sequence was found in a male patient aged 2 to 10 who had a stem cell transplant for chronic granulomatous disease, so the T cells may come from the graft donor. The material sequenced was peripheral blood, taken 180 days after TCRalphabeta/CD19-depleted stem cell transplant. In nucleotides, the CDR3 is TGCGCCAGCAGCTTGGCTAGCGGGCCGACCTACGAGCAGTACTTC. Its translation: CASSLASGPTYEQYF.